This passage covers 3 T cell receptor beta chains from one sample sequenced in a study of T cell responses to AZD1222 COVID-19 vaccine. Assay used: immunoSEQ multiplex PCR; TCRdb lists only in-frame clones, some missing. The table has 150,000 to 200,000 clones, approximately 90% seen once. The source material was peripheral blood, sampled on day 0 of AZD1222 vaccination. All receptors come from an adult in good health.

The V gene is TRBV5-1, the J gene TRBJ1-6, with 7 bases fitting TRBD1. Germline lookup yields CDR1 SGHRS and CDR2 YFSETQ. V gave up 4 bases and J gave up 9 bases; unmatched junction bases: 13. This CDR3 region has 16 residues. CDR3 sequence: CASSPTGVGVSSPLHF. The CDR3 DNA sequence: TGCGCCAGCAGCCCTACAGGGGTTGGGGTGAGTTCACCCCTCCACTTT.

The gene calls are TRBV18 and TRBJ2-7; a weak D match, TRBD1 (5 bases). CDR1 and CDR2 (germline): KGHSH, LQKENI. The CDR3 sequence is 13 residues long. Trimming took off 2 bases at V and 4 bases at J, with 9 bases between the two ends. CDR3 sequence reads: CASSPNRRYEQYF. The DNA for the CDR3 is TGTGCCAGCTCACCAAACAGGAGATACGAGCAGTACTTC.

This clone was recorded once. The gene calls are TRBV19 and TRBJ2-6; 12 bases map to TRBD1. Germline V gene data show CDR1 as LNHDA and CDR2 as SQIVND (reference sequence). The CDR3 extends over 19 amino acids. Losses at the gene ends were 5 bases for V and 1 base for J; bases not matched to a gene: 9. CDR3 sequence reads: CASSSGTGGAWSGANVLTF. The CDR3 DNA follows: TGTGCCAGTAGTTCCGGGACAGGGGGCGCGTGGTCTGGGGCCAACGTCCTGACTTTC.